The 5 T cell receptor beta chains reported below all come from one sample, sequenced in a study of cytomegalovirus exposure and HLA in healthy donors. Primers for the PCR totalled 60 Vbeta and 13 Jbeta. The assay was immunoSEQ multiplex PCR, and TCRdb's table has in-frame clones only and misses some. The sample shows 110,000 to 150,000 clones, about 72% of them seen only once. Sequences were obtained from PBMCs. Source of these receptors: a man in his forties in good health and CMV-seronegative.

This clone was counted a few times. The rearrangement links TRBV5-1 to TRBJ2-3; D is uncertain. Trimming stripped 0 bases from V and 0 bases from J, with 11 bases between. The CDR3 spans 16 residues. Germline values: CDR1 SGHRS, CDR2 YFSETQ. In nucleotides, the CDR3 is TGCGCCAGCAGCTTGGGTGACACTCCTAGCACAGATACGCAGTATTTT. This codes for CASSLGDTPSTDTQYF.

Note on this clone: Other DNA sequences in this sample translate to the same CDR3. The chain has TRBV5-1 and TRBJ2-7; TRBD1 aligns across 11 bases. The V segment lost 4 bases and the J segment 3 bases; nucleotides outside the gene matches: 3. The CDR3 consists of 14 residues. CDR1 is SGHRS and CDR2 is YFSETQ in the germline V gene. CDR3 amino acids: CASSEGQGGYEQYF. In DNA, the CDR3 is TGCGCCAGCAGCGAGGGACAGGGGGGCTACGAGCAGTACTTC.

The V gene is TRBV9, the J gene TRBJ2-3, with 11 nucleotides matching TRBD2. The germline CDR1 and CDR2 sequences are SGDLS and YYNGEE. The V segment lost 4 bases and the J segment 1 base; nucleotides outside the gene matches: 5. The CDR3 loop spans 16 amino acids. The CDR3 region is CASSPNSGGGTDTQYF. CDR3 coding DNA: TGTGCCAGCAGCCCCAATAGCGGGGGGGGCACAGATACGCAGTATTTT. Complete variable domain (other parts from reference TRBV9 and TRBJ2-3): DSGVTQTPKHLITATGQRVTLRCSPRSGDLSVYWYQQSLDQGLQFLIQYYNGEERAKGNILERFSAQQFPDLHSELNLSSLELGDSALYFCASSPNSGGGTDTQYFGPGTRLTVL.

The chain uses TRBV28 and TRBJ1-5; D may be TRBD1 (5 bases). Germline CDR1 reads MDHEN; CDR2 reads SYDVKM. CDR3 size: 18 residues. V dropped 3 bases and J dropped 2 bases, with 20 bases sitting between them. The CDR3 DNA sequence: TGTGCCAGCAGTTTCATCGCAGGGCGGGAATATCGCAATCAGCCCCAGCATTTT. Translated, it gives CASSFIAGREYRNQPQHF.

The DNA for the CDR3 is TGTGCCAGCAGCCCGGGGACAGGGCAATACGAGCAGTACTTC. Protein product: CASSPGTGQYEQYF. The V and J genes are TRBV9 and TRBJ2-7, with 9 bases lining up with TRBD1. Germline V gives CDR1 SGDLS, CDR2 YYNGEE. J was trimmed by 4 bases and V by 4 bases; bases with no gene match: 6. The CDR3 is 14 residues long. The variable domain in full, with the rest retrieved from reference TRBV9 and TRBJ2-7, is DSGVTQTPKHLITATGQRVTLRCSPRSGDLSVYWYQQSLDQGLQFLIQYYNGEERAKGNILERFSAQQFPDLHSELNLSSLELGDSALYFCASSPGTGQYEQYFGPGTRLTVT.